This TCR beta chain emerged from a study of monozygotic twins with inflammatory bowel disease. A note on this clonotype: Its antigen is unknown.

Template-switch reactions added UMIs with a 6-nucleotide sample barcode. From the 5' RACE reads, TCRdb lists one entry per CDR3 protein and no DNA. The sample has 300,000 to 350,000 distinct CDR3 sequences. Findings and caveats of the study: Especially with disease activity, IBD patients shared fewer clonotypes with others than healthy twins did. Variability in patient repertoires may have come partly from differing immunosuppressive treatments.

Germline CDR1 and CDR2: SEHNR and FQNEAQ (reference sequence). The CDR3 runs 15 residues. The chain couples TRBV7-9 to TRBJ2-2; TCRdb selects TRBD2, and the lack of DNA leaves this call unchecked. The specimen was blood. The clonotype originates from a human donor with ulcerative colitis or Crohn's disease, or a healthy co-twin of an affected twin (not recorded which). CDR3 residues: CASSRGGASTGELFF. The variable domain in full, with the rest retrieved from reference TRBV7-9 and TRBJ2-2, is DTGVSQNPRHKITKRGQNVTFRCDPISEHNRLYWYRQTLGQGPEFLTYFQNEAQLEKSRLLSDRFSAERPKGSFSTLEIQRTEQGDSAMYLCASSRGGASTGELFFGEGSRLTVL.